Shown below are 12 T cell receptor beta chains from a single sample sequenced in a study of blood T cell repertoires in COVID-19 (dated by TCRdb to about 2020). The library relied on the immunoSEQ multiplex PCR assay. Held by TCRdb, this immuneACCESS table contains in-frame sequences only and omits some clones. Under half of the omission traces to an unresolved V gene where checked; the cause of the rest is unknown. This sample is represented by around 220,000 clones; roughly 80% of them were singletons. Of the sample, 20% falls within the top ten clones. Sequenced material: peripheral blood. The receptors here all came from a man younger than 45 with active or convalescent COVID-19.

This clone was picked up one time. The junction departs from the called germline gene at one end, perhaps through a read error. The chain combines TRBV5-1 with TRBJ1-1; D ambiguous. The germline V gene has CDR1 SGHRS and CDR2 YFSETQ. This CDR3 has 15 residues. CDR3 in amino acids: CASSLVGGSNTEAFF. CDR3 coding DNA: TGCGCCAGCAGTTTGGTGGGAGGCTCGAACACTGAAGCTTTCTTT.

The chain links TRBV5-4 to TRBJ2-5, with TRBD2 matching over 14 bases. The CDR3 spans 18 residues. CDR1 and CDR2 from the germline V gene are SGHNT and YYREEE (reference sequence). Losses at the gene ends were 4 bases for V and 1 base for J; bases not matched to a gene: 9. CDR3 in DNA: TGTGCCAGCAGCCTTGGGACTAGCGGGGGAGTAGCCCAAGAGACCCAGTACTTC. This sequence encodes CASSLGTSGGVAQETQYF.

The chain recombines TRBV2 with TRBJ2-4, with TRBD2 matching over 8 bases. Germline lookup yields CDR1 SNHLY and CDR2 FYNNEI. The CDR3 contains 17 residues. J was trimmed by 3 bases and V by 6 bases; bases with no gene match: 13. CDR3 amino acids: CASRELAATGDKNIQYF. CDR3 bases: TGTGCCAGCAGGGAACTAGCGGCTACCGGGGACAAAAACATTCAGTACTTC.

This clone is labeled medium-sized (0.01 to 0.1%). The CDR3 DNA reads TGTGCCAGCAGTCCCGGGACAGGGGACTCCTACGAGCAGTACTTC. Amino acid sequence: CASSPGTGDSYEQYF. The V and J genes are TRBV6-2 or TRBV6-3 and TRBJ2-7, with 10 bases aligning to TRBD1. Germline lookup yields CDR1 MNHEY and CDR2 SVGEGT. CDR3 length equals 15 residues. The trim removed 5 bases at V and 0 bases at J, leaving 4 bases unmatched.

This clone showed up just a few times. The CDR3 coding sequence is TGCGCCAGCAGCGGCGGACAGGGCGGGCAGATGAACACTGAAGCTTTCTTT. Amino acid sequence: CASSGGQGGQMNTEAFF. The rearrangement joins TRBV5-1 to TRBJ1-1; 8 positions agree with TRBD1. There are 17 residues in the CDR3. V trimming: 4 bases; J trimming: 0 bases; junction bases outside the gene matches: 11. Germline V gives CDR1 SGHRS, CDR2 YFSETQ.

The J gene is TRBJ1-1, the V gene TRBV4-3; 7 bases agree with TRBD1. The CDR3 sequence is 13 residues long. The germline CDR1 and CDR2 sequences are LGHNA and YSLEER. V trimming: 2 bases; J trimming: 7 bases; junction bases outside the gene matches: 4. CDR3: CASSQYRQGEAFF. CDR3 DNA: TGCGCCAGCAGCCAATACAGACAGGGTGAAGCTTTCTTT.

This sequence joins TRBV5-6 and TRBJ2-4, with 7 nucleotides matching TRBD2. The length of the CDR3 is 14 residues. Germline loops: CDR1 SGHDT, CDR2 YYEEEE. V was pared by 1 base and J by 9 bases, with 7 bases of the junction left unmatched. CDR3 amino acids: CASSLLAGEGIQYF. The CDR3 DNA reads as TGTGCCAGCAGCTTGTTGGCGGGGGAGGGCATTCAGTACTTC. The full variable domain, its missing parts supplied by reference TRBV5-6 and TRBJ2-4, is DAGVTQSPTHLIKTRGQQVTLRCSPKSGHDTVSWYQQALGQGPQFIFQYYEEEERQRGNFPDRFSGHQFPNYSSELNVNALLLGDSALYLCASSLLAGEGIQYFGAGTRLSVL.

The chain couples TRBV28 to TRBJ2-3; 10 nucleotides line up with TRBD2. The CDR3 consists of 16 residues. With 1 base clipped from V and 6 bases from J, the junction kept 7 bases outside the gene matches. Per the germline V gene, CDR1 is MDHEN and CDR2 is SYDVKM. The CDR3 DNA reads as TGTGCCAGCAGTTTATCGGCTAGCGGGAGATTGGATACGCAGTATTTT. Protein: CASSLSASGRLDTQYF.

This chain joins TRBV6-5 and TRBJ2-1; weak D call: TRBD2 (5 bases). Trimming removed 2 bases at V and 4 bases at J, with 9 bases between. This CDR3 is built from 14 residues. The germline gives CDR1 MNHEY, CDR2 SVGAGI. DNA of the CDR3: TGTGCCAGCAGTTACAGTCGGGGATACAATGAGCAGTTCTTC. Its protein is CASSYSRGYNEQFF.

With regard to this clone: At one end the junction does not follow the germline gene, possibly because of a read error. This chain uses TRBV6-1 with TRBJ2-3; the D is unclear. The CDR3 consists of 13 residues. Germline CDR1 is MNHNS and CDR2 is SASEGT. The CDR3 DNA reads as TGTGCCAGCAGTGAAGGGTTAACAGCTACGCAGTATTTT. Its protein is CASSEGLTATQYF.

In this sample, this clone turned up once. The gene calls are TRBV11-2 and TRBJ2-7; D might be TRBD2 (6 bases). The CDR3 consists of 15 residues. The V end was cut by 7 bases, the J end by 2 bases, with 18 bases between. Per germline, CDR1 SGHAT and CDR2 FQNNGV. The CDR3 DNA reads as TGTGCCAGCACTACCGGGGCGGGGAACCCCTACGAGCAGTACTTC. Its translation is CASTTGAGNPYEQYF.

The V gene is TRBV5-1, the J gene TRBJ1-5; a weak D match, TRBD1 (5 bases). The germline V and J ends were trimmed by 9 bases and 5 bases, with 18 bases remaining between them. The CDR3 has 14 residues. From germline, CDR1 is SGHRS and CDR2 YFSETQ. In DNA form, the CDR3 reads TGCGCCAACAGAGGAAGGGCGGGGGATCAGCCCCAGCATTTT. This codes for CANRGRAGDQPQHF.